The source of this T cell receptor (beta chain) is a study of blood T cell repertoires in COVID-19. The overall study: From T cells, B-cell-depleted T cells, or PBMCs came the material, which was cDNA or gDNA.

Per germline, CDR1 LNHDA and CDR2 SQIVND (reference sequence). V lost 3 bases and J lost 4, with 12 bases in between. The CDR3 spans 14 residues. Measured with immunoSEQ multiplex PCR; TCRdb has only the in-frame clones, and not every one. The repertoire includes about 350,000 clones, more than 75% of them detected once, and approximately 3.5% sits in the top ten. This chain joins TRBV19 and TRBJ1-2, with unresolved D. Sequences were obtained from peripheral blood. The clonotype comes from a woman under 30 who had recovered from COVID-19. The CDR3 reads CASSMGRSGYGYTF. CDR3 bases: TGTGCCAGTAGTATGGGCAGGTCTGGCTATGGCTACACCTTC.